The 20 T cell receptor beta chains in this list originate from one sample, sequenced in a study of T cells in Graves' hyperthyroidism and ophthalmopathy. The source material, RNA transcripts, was used to amplify TCR beta CDR3 regions. First-round RT-PCR with HTBI primers amplified the TCR CDR3 region. MiXCR, applied by TCRdb to the multiplex PCR reads, yields one record per CDR3 protein. The profile shows about 350,000 distinct CDR3 sequences, roughly an eighth of them singletons. The source material was blood. These receptors were obtained from a middle-aged woman with Graves' ophthalmopathy.

The genes are TRBV18 and TRBJ1-2; D uncertain. Trimming took off 3 bases at V and 5 bases at J, with 16 bases between the two ends. This CDR3 region has 15 residues. Germline assignment: CDR1 KGHSH and CDR2 LQKENI. In DNA form, the CDR3 reads TGTGCCAGCTCACCTTCTCTCGGCGAGGTGTATGGCTACACCTTC. Residues: CASSPSLGEVYGYTF.

The genes are TRBV5-1 and TRBJ1-6, with unresolved D. V was cut by 0 bases and J by 10 bases, with 11 bases left in between. The germline V gene encodes CDR1 SGHRS and CDR2 YFSETQ. The length of the CDR3 is 14 residues. The CDR3 DNA reads as TGCGCCAGCAGCTTGGGTTGGGAAAACTCACCCCTCCACTTT. This translates into CASSLGWENSPLHF.

The chain is built from TRBV29-1 and TRBJ2-1; possible D gene TRBD1, 5 bases. CDR1 SQVTM and CDR2 ANQGSEA come from the germline V gene. This CDR3 is built from 13 residues. With 5 bases removed from V and 5 bases from J, the gap between germline ends came to 13 bases. For the CDR3, the DNA is TGCAGCGTTTCACTCTCAGGGAACAATGAGCAGTTCTTC. It yields the protein CSVSLSGNNEQFF.

This clonotype was detected ten times or more. The J gene is TRBJ1-2, the V gene TRBV6-1; D is uncertain. The germline V and J ends were trimmed by 8 bases and 5 bases, with 9 bases remaining between them. This CDR3 comprises 11 residues. Per germline, CDR1 MNHNS and CDR2 SASEGT. In DNA, the CDR3 is TGTGCCAGCTCCGTAGTTTATGGCTACACCTTC. It is translated as CASSVVYGYTF.

With regard to this clonotype: The junction differs from germline at one of its ends, possibly a read error. The chain joins TRBV9 to TRBJ2-3; no clear D gene. The CDR3 consists of 16 residues. CDR1 SGDLS and CDR2 YYNGEE come from the germline V gene. CDR3 in amino acids: CTSSVESSLTTDTQYF. The DNA for the CDR3 is TGTACCAGCAGCGTAGAATCTAGTCTTACGACAGATACGCAGTATTTT.

The table lists this clonotype with many counts. As DNA, the CDR3 is TGCAGTGCTAGACGTGGGGACCACCGCTCCTACGAGCAGTACTTC. Its protein product is CSARRGDHRSYEQYF. The chain carries TRBV20-1 and TRBJ2-7, with D tentatively TRBD1 or TRBD2 (5 bases each). The CDR3 extends over 15 amino acids. CDR1 DFQATT and CDR2 SNEGSKA come from the germline V gene (reference sequence). V was cut by 2 bases and J by 0 bases, with 14 bases left in between.

This clonotype was found many times. The chain links TRBV20-1 to TRBJ2-1, with 13 positions matching TRBD2. The ends lost 6 bases at V and 5 bases at J; junction bases unmatched: 13. CDR3 length: 17 amino acids. Germline values: CDR1 DFQATT, CDR2 SNEGSKA (reference sequence). The CDR3 DNA is TGCAGTGCAAGCGGACTAGCGGGAGTAAGGGGGGACAATGAGCAGTTCTTC. Protein sequence: CSASGLAGVRGDNEQFF.

The sample holds many counts of this clonotype. This chain uses TRBV30 with TRBJ2-6; D unclear. Germline CDR1 GTSNPN, CDR2 SVGIG (reference sequence). The CDR3 extends over 14 amino acids. Between the trimmed V and J ends, which lost 0 bases and 4 bases, there was a span of 7 bases. The CDR3: CAWSVGSGANVLTF. The CDR3 DNA reads TGTGCCTGGAGTGTGGGGTCCGGGGCCAACGTCCTGACTTTC.

In its sample, this clonotype was seen many times. V usage is TRBV6-1 and J usage is TRBJ2-1; TRBD2 aligns across 13 bases. There are 14 residues in the CDR3. The J segment lost 7 bases and the V segment lost 5 bases, leaving 2 bases of the junction unmatched. Germline assignment: CDR1 MNHNS and CDR2 SASEGT. As DNA, the CDR3 is TGTGCCAGCAGTAGGACTAGCGGGAGAAATGAGCAGTTCTTC. Encoded protein: CASSRTSGRNEQFF.

This clonotype has ten or more counts. The chain couples TRBV6-1 to TRBJ1-4; D gene ambiguous. V dropped 5 bases and J dropped 10 bases, with 17 bases sitting between them. Germline CDR1 and CDR2: MNHNS and SASEGT. The CDR3 consists of 14 residues. CDR3 coding DNA: TGTGCCAGCAGTTCGGTTCCGGGAGGGAGAAAACTGTTTTTT. Encoded protein: CASSSVPGGRKLFF.

This clonotype was detected only a few times. The chain carries TRBV7-9 and TRBJ2-2; 9 nucleotides agree with TRBD2. The germline V gene has CDR1 SEHNR and CDR2 FQNEAQ (reference sequence). The CDR3 is made up of 21 amino acids. V dropped 1 base and J dropped 1; count of bases not matched to a gene: 16. The CDR3 loop reads CASSLGISGRMPSMNTGELFF. CDR3 sequence (DNA): TGTGCCAGCAGCTTAGGGATCAGCGGGAGGATGCCCTCGATGAACACCGGGGAGCTGTTTTTT.

The V gene is TRBV12-3 or TRBV12-4, the J gene TRBJ2-2; the D gene is possibly TRBD1 (6 bases). The CDR3 runs 14 residues. The CDR3 DNA is TGTGCAAGAAGCCGACAGGATTCCACCGGGGAGCTGTTTTTT. This codes for CARSRQDSTGELFF.

This clonotype was recorded at least ten times. The chain carries TRBV30 and TRBJ1-1; 7 nucleotides match TRBD1. Germline V gives CDR1 GTSNPN, CDR2 SVGIG (reference sequence). V dropped 3 bases and J dropped 1; count of bases not matched to a gene: 2. There are 13 residues in the CDR3. The CDR3 nucleotides read TGTGCCTGGAGACAGGGGCGGAACACTGAAGCTTTCTTT. As protein: CAWRQGRNTEAFF.

Many counts were recorded for this clonotype. The chain combines TRBV24-1 with TRBJ2-2; 7 nucleotides line up with TRBD1. Germline loops: CDR1 KGHDR, CDR2 SFDVKD. With 2 bases clipped from V and 2 bases from J, the junction kept 4 bases outside the gene matches. The CDR3 runs to 16 residues. CDR3 loop: CATSDSGTANTGELFF. The CDR3 DNA reads as TGTGCCACCAGTGATTCCGGGACAGCAAACACCGGGGAGCTGTTTTTT.

This clonotype occurred many times. V and J are TRBV20-1 and TRBJ2-7; 9 bases fit TRBD2. This CDR3 has 15 amino acids. Unmatched junction bases numbered 5, after V lost 0 bases and J lost 2 bases. Germline V gives CDR1 DFQATT, CDR2 SNEGSKA (reference sequence). The CDR3 spells CSARDAKREAYEQYF. For the CDR3, the DNA is TGCAGTGCTAGAGATGCTAAGCGGGAGGCCTACGAGCAGTACTTC.

This clonotype was detected a few times. J is TRBJ1-3 and V is TRBV15; D not certain. Germline V gives CDR1 LNHNV, CDR2 YYDKDF (reference sequence). The CDR3 sequence is 15 residues long. Deletions cut 5 bases from V and 0 bases from J, with 11 bases between. The CDR3 sequence: CATSLSSLSGNTIYF. The CDR3 region has the DNA TGTGCCACCAGCTTGAGCAGTCTCTCTGGAAACACCATATATTTT.

The gene calls are TRBV18 and TRBJ1-1, with 8 bases that match TRBD1. CDR3 length: 15 amino acids. V shed 3 bases and J 1 base; nucleotides not matched to a gene: 4. Germline CDR1 reads KGHSH; CDR2 reads LQKENI. Written as DNA, the CDR3 is TGTGCCAGCTCACCTGGACAGGGCCCGAACACTGAAGCTTTCTTT. Protein product: CASSPGQGPNTEAFF.

This clonotype occurred a few times. This chain connects TRBV19 to TRBJ1-4, with unresolved D. CDR3 length equals 15 residues. V lost 1 base to trimming and J lost 5 bases, with 11 bases between them. Germline loops: CDR1 LNHDA, CDR2 SQIVND (reference sequence). CDR3: CASSIGGVYNEKLFF. The CDR3 DNA sequence: TGTGCCAGTAGTATAGGCGGGGTCTACAATGAAAAACTGTTTTTT. Supplemented by reference TRBV19 and TRBJ1-4, the full variable domain reads DGGITQSPKYLFRKEGQNVTLSCEQNLNHDAMYWYRQDPGQGLRLIYYSQIVNDFQKGDIAEGYSVSREKKESFPLTVTSAQKNPTAFYLCASSIGGVYNEKLFFGSGTQLSVL.

This clonotype was picked up many times. The chain has TRBV7-8 and TRBJ2-7; D is tentatively TRBD1 or TRBD2 (5 bases each). Germline values: CDR1 SGHVS, CDR2 FQNEAQ. Trimming took off 4 bases at V and 2 bases at J, with 24 bases between the two ends. This CDR3 is 18 amino acids long. CDR3 protein: CASSYDRDQPKFTYEQYF. In DNA, the CDR3 is TGTGCCAGCAGCTACGACCGGGACCAACCCAAGTTCACCTACGAGCAGTACTTC.

Many counts were recorded for this clonotype. This chain uses TRBV2 with TRBJ1-5; D unclear. Germline V gene lookup returns CDR1 SNHLY and CDR2 FYNNEI. Trimming stripped 0 bases from V and 9 bases from J, with 9 bases between. CDR3 size: 13 residues. The CDR3 loop is CASSEARGLPQHF. The CDR3 DNA sequence: TGTGCCAGCAGTGAAGCCCGAGGGCTGCCCCAGCATTTT. Looking up the rest from reference TRBV2 and TRBJ1-5 gives the full variable domain: EPEVTQTPSHQVTQMGQEVILRCVPISNHLYFYWYRQILGQKVEFLVSFYNNEISEKSEIFDDQFSVERPDGSNFTLKIRSTKLEDSAMYFCASSEARGLPQHFGDGTRLSIL.